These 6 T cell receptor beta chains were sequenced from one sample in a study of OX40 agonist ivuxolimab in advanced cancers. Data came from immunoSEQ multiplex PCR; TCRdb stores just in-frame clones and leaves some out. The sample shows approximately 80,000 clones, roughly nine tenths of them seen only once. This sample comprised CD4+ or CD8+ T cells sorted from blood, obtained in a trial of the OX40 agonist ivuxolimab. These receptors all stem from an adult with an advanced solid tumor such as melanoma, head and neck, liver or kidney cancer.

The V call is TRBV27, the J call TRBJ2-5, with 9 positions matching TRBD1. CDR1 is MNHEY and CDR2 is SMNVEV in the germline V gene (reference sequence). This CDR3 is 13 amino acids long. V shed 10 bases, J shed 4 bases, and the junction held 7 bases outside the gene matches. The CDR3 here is CATRTGGLETQYF. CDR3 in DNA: TGTGCCACCCGAACAGGGGGCTTAGAGACCCAGTACTTC.

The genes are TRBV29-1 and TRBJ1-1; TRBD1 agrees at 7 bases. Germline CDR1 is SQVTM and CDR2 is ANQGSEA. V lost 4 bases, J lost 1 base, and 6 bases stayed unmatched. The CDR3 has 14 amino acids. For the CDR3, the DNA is TGCAGCGTTGTACCGGGACAGACGAACACTGAAGCTTTCTTT. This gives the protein CSVVPGQTNTEAFF.

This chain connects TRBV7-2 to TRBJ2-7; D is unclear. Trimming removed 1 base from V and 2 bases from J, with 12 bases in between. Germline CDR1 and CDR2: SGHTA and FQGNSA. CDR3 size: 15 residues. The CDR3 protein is CASSLDWQKTYEQYF. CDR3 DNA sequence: TGTGCCAGCAGCTTAGACTGGCAGAAAACCTACGAGCAGTACTTC.

The CDR3 is CASSLIPGPYGYTF. In nucleotides, the CDR3 is TGTGCCAGCAGCTTAATTCCAGGCCCCTATGGCTACACCTTC. The chain employs TRBV7-3 and TRBJ1-2; D unresolved. From germline, CDR1 is SGHTA and CDR2 FQGTGA. The CDR3 has 14 residues. V lost 1 base to trimming and J lost 4 bases, with 10 bases between them.

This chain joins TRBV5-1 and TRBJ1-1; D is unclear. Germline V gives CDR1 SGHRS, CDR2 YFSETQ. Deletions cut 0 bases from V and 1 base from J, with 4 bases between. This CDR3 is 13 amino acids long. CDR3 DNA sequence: TGCGCCAGCAGCTTGGAAGGGAACACTGAAGCTTTCTTT. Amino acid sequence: CASSLEGNTEAFF.

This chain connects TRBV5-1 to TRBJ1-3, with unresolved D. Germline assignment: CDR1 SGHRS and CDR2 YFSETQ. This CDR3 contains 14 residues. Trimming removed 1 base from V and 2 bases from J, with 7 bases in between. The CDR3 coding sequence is TGCGCCAGCAGCTTGTCTACGGCTGGAAACACCATATATTTT. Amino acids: CASSLSTAGNTIYF.